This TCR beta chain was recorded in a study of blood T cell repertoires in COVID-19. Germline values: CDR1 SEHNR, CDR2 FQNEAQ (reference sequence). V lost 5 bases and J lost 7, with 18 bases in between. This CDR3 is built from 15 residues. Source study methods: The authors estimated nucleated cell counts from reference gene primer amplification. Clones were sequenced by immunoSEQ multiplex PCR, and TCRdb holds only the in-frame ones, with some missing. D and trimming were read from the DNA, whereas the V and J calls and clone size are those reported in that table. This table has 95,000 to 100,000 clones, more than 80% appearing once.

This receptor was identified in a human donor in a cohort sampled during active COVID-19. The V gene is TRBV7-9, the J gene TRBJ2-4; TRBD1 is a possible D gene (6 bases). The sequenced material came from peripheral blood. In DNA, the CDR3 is TGTGCCAGCAGCCGCCGACAGGACTCTCGGAACATTCAGTACTTC. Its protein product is CASSRRQDSRNIQYF.